Given below is one T cell receptor beta chain in context. TCRdb's table, derived via immunoSEQ multiplex PCR, lists solely in-frame clones and lacks some. Among about 390,000 clones, around 87% were seen once, and the ten largest hold about 2%. This sample stems from a study of blood T cell repertoires in COVID-19. Study-level information: Acute and convalescent COVID-19 samples came from the United States, Italy and Spain. T cells, B-cell-depleted T cells, or PBMCs provided the cDNA or gDNA that served as material.

The clonotype comes from an older woman with COVID-19, enrolled during active disease. The sequencing input was peripheral blood.

The CDR3 coding sequence is TGTGCCAGCAGCTTGGGGGACAGGGGGATAGATACGCAGTATTTT. Translating it yields CASSLGDRGIDTQYF. V and J are TRBV7-8 and TRBJ2-3, with 11 positions matching TRBD1. J was trimmed by 5 bases and V by 3 bases; bases with no gene match: 4. CDR1 is SGHVS, CDR2 FQNEAQ, per germline. The CDR3 has 15 amino acids.